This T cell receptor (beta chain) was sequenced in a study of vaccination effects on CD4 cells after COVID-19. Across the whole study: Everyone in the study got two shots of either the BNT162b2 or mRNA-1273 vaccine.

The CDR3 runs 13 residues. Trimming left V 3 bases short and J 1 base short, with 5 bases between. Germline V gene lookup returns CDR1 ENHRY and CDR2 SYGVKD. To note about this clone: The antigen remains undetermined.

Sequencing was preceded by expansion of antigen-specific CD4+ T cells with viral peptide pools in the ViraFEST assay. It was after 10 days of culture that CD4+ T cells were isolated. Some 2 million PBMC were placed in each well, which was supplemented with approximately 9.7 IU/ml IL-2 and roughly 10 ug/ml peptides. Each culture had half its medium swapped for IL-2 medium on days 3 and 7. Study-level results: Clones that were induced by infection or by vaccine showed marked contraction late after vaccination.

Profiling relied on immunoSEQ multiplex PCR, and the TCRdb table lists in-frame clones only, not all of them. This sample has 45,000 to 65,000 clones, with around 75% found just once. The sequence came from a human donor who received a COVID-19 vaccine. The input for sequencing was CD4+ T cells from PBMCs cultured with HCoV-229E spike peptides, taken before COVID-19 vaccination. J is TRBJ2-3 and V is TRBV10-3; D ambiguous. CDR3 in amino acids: CAISEQRTDTQYF. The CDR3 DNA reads TGTGCCATCAGTGAACAGCGCACAGATACGCAGTATTTT.